The 12 T cell receptor beta chains presented below share a single source sample, sequenced in a study of T-cell reconstitution after alpha-beta-depleted transplantation in children. This sample's TCRbeta library carried unique molecular identifier barcodes. TCRdb re-called the PCR reads with MiXCR, one entry per CDR3 protein. The data contain 500,000 to 600,000 distinct CDR3 sequences, about 33% of them singletons. The sequences come from PBMCs from the stem cell graft donor, collected from the stem cell graft. The receptors were gathered from a human donor who donated a stem cell graft to a child with aplastic anemia.

The CDR3 reads CSVEEGGWETQYF. The DNA of the CDR3 is TGCAGCGTTGAAGAAGGGGGTTGGGAGACCCAGTACTTC. The chain uses TRBV29-1 and TRBJ2-5; tentatively, D is TRBD1 (6 bases). The CDR3 runs 13 residues. With 0 bases removed from V and 5 bases from J, the gap between germline ends came to 10 bases. In germline, CDR1 is SQVTM, CDR2 ANQGSEA.

This clonotype has a handful of counts. The CDR3 coding sequence is TGTGCCAGCAGCTTGGGGGTCAGGGGGAATCAGCCCCAGCATTTT. Its protein is CASSLGVRGNQPQHF. V gene TRBV5-6 combines with J gene TRBJ1-5; TRBD1 aligns across 7 bases. The trim removed 0 bases at V and 4 bases at J, leaving 4 bases unmatched. The CDR3 runs 15 residues. CDR1 SGHDT and CDR2 YYEEEE come from the germline V gene.

This clonotype has only a few counts. CDR3 bases: TGCGCCAGCAGCGGGGGGTCTTCGGCCTACGAGCAGTACTTC. This translates into CASSGGSSAYEQYF. J is TRBJ2-7 and V is TRBV5-1, with D maybe TRBD2 (6 bases). CDR3 length equals 14 residues. Trimming stripped 4 bases from V and 2 bases from J, with 13 bases between. Looked up from germline, CDR1 is SGHRS and CDR2 is YFSETQ.

This clonotype was counted many times. The rearrangement uses TRBV4-3 and TRBJ2-7, with D tentatively TRBD2 (5 bases). This CDR3 comprises 15 residues. Trimming removed 4 bases from V and 7 bases from J, with 20 bases in between. Germline-derived CDR1 and CDR2 are LGHNA and YSLEER. CDR3 nucleotides: TGCGCCAGCAGCCCCTCAATCGATCATACGGGAGAGCAGTACTTC. Its protein is CASSPSIDHTGEQYF.

The V call is TRBV29-1, the J call TRBJ1-1, with D possibly being TRBD1 (6 bases). The length of the CDR3 is 12 residues. Per germline, CDR1 SQVTM and CDR2 ANQGSEA. V shed 7 bases and J shed 2 bases, with 11 bases lying between them. CDR3 in DNA: TGCAGCGCTCAACAGGGAAACACTGAAGCTTTCTTT. Translation: CSAQQGNTEAFF.

V and J are TRBV6-5 and TRBJ2-5, with TRBD1 matching over 10 bases. The germline V gene has CDR1 MNHEY and CDR2 SVGAGI. The V and J ends lost 2 bases and 4 bases, in that order; junction bases with no gene match: 1. This CDR3 spans 14 amino acids. This CDR3 reads CASSYRTGGETQYF. As DNA, the CDR3 is TGTGCCAGCAGTTACAGGACAGGGGGAGAGACCCAGTACTTC.

The table lists this clonotype with a count of one. This chain links TRBV7-3 with TRBJ2-1, with 7 nucleotides matching TRBD1. The CDR3 is 22 amino acids. Germline V lookup: CDR1 SGHTA, CDR2 FQGTGA. V dropped 9 bases and J dropped 4; count of bases not matched to a gene: 33. In nucleotides, the CDR3 is TGTGCCAGTAGGGGGTCAGGACCGCCCGGGACAGAAAAATTTGTCCGATACAATGAGCAGTTCTTC. Protein: CASRGSGPPGTEKFVRYNEQFF.

This clonotype was seen only a few times. Here the CDR3 DNA reads TGTGCCAGCAGCCCTGGGACACCTTTTCAGCAGGATACGCAGTATTTT. The encoded protein is CASSPGTPFQQDTQYF. The genes are TRBV7-2 and TRBJ2-3; a weak D match, TRBD1 (6 bases). This CDR3 is built from 16 residues. Germline V gives CDR1 SGHTA, CDR2 FQGNSA. Trimming pared 5 bases from V and 6 bases from J, leaving 21 bases between.

This clonotype was counted only a few times. The V and J genes are TRBV29-1 and TRBJ1-2; weak D call: TRBD1 (5 bases). The CDR3 has 15 residues. V was shortened by 3 bases and J by 7 bases, with 21 bases between the two germline ends. CDR1 SQVTM and CDR2 ANQGSEA come from the germline V gene. The CDR3: CSVEGTSPWGGGYTF. CDR3 sequence (DNA): TGCAGCGTTGAGGGTACCTCGCCTTGGGGGGGTGGCTACACCTTC.

This clonotype was detected a few times. The J gene is TRBJ1-2, the V gene TRBV7-9; possibly TRBD1 for D (5 bases). CDR1 is SEHNR, CDR2 FQNEAQ, per germline (reference sequence). This CDR3 contains 14 residues. Trimming took 1 base from V and 6 from J, leaving 12 bases between them. CDR3 in DNA: TGTGCCAGCAGCTTAGATCGCAGGGCTCATGGCTACACCTTC. This encodes CASSLDRRAHGYTF. Full variable domain (rest looked up from reference TRBV7-9 and TRBJ1-2): DTGVSQNPRHKITKRGQNVTFRCDPISEHNRLYWYRQTLGQGPEFLTYFQNEAQLEKSRLLSDRFSAERPKGSFSTLEIQRTEQGDSAMYLCASSLDRRAHGYTFGSGTRLTVV.

This clonotype occurred a few times. V usage is TRBV29-1 and J usage is TRBJ1-2; D gene uncertain. Deletions cut 0 bases from V and 3 bases from J, with 17 bases between. This CDR3 is built from 16 residues. Germline values: CDR1 SQVTM, CDR2 ANQGSEA. The CDR3 nucleotides read TGCAGCGTTGAAGATCTTTACGAGGGTTCGGACTATGGCTACACCTTC. The encoded protein is CSVEDLYEGSDYGYTF.

J is TRBJ2-7 and V is TRBV20-1, with 9 bases fitting TRBD2. This CDR3 is 15 amino acids long. In germline, CDR1 is DFQATT, CDR2 SNEGSKA (reference sequence). V gave up 3 bases and J gave up 6 bases; unmatched junction bases: 12. This CDR3 reads CSASRREGRRGEQYV. CDR3 nucleotides: TGCAGTGCTAGCAGGCGGGAGGGCCGACGGGGCGAGCAGTACGTC.